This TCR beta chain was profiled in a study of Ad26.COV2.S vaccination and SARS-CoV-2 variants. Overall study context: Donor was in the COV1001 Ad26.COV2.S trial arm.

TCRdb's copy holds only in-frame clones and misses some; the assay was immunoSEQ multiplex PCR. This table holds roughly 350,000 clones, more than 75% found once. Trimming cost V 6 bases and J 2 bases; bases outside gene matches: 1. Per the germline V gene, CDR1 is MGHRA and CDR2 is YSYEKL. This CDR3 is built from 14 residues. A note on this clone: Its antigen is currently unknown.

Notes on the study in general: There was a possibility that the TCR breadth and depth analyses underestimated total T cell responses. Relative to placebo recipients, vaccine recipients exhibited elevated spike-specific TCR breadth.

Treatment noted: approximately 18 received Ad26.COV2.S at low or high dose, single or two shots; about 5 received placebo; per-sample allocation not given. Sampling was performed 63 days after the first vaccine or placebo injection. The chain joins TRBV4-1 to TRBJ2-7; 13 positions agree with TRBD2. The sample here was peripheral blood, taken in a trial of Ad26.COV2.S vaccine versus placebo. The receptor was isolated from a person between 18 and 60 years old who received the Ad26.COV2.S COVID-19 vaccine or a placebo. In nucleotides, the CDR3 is TGCGCCAGCAGACTAGCGGGGGGGCCCTACGAGCAGTACTTC. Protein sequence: CASRLAGGPYEQYF.